Below are 26 T cell receptor beta chains sequenced from a single sample in a study of control samples from healthy donors and cancer patients. Using immunoSEQ multiplex PCR, the repertoire was profiled, and TCRdb retains in-frame clones only, with some absent. The sample has more than 50,000 clones, roughly nine tenths seen once; the top ten hold around 1.2%. The sequenced sample consisted of PBMCs. Receptors originate from a woman in her fifties or sixties with colorectal cancer.

This chain connects TRBV12-3 or TRBV12-4 to TRBJ2-1, with D hard to call. The V and J ends lost 2 bases and 10 bases respectively, with 9 bases between them. This CDR3 has 12 amino acids. The CDR3 DNA follows: TGTGCCAGCAGTTTACTCCAATGGGAGCAGTTCTTC. Amino acid sequence: CASSLLQWEQFF.

The chain joins TRBV11-3 to TRBJ1-1; D gene unclear. Trimming removed 4 bases from V and 5 bases from J, with 11 bases in between. The CDR3 consists of 13 residues. Looked up from germline, CDR1 is SGHNT and CDR2 is YENEEA. CDR3 region: CASSSSSLTEAFF. The CDR3 nucleotides read TGTGCCAGCAGCTCCTCCTCTCTAACTGAAGCTTTCTTT.

The chain is built from TRBV29-1 and TRBJ1-1, with D perhaps TRBD1 (5 bases). The CDR3 runs to 13 residues. V was clipped by 7 bases and J by 4 bases, with 16 bases between them. Germline V gives CDR1 SQVTM, CDR2 ANQGSEA. The CDR3 loop reads CSASTGGVTEAFF. The CDR3 region has the DNA TGCAGCGCTTCAACAGGTGGCGTCACTGAAGCTTTCTTT.

The V gene is TRBV6-1, the J gene TRBJ1-5; D is undetermined. Trimming pared 1 base from V and 5 bases from J, leaving 9 bases between. Per the germline V gene, CDR1 is MNHNS and CDR2 is SASEGT. The CDR3 extends over 14 amino acids. The CDR3 loop is CASSEGDVHQPQHF. The DNA of the CDR3 is TGTGCCAGCAGTGAAGGGGATGTCCATCAGCCCCAGCATTTT.

This chain connects TRBV28 to TRBJ2-6, with TRBD1 identical over 7 bases. V lost 4 bases and J lost 3; bases outside the gene matches: 9. The length of the CDR3 is 17 residues. Germline V gives CDR1 MDHEN, CDR2 SYDVKM. The CDR3 DNA follows: TGTGCCAGCAGTTCGGGGACAGAGGAGTTTGGGGCCAACGTCCTGACTTTC. Translation: CASSSGTEEFGANVLTF.

The V gene is TRBV5-5, the J gene TRBJ1-2, with TRBD1 matching 9 bases. The CDR3 length is 16 residues. V was clipped by 4 bases and J by 4 bases; unmatched bases: 11. Germline loops: CDR1 SGHKS, CDR2 YYEKEE (reference sequence). Written as DNA, the CDR3 is TGTGCCAGCAGCGCCTCCGGGACAGGGAATATCTATGGCTACACCTTC. Translated: CASSASGTGNIYGYTF.

V usage is TRBV28 and J usage is TRBJ2-3; 9 bases are shared with TRBD2. The ends lost 7 bases at V and 4 bases at J; junction bases unmatched: 9. Germline V gene sequence: CDR1 MDHEN, CDR2 SYDVKM. CDR3 length equals 15 residues. CDR3: CASIGLANYSDTQYF. In nucleotides, the CDR3 is TGTGCCAGCATAGGACTAGCGAATTATTCAGATACGCAGTATTTT.

This clone appeared a single time. J is TRBJ1-1 and V is TRBV5-5; TRBD1 matches at 7 bases. The germline CDR1 and CDR2 sequences are SGHKS and YYEKEE (reference sequence). Trimming took 3 bases from V and 10 from J; bases not matched to a gene: 15. CDR3 length: 15 amino acids. CDR3 sequence reads: CASSSSPDRAERAFF. The CDR3 bases are TGTGCCAGCAGCTCAAGCCCCGACAGGGCGGAAAGAGCTTTCTTT.

The gene calls are TRBV5-5 and TRBJ1-2; 9 positions match TRBD1. The CDR3 length is 14 residues. The junction had 7 bases not matched to a gene; V was cut back by 0 bases and J by 10 bases. Germline lookup yields CDR1 SGHKS and CDR2 YYEKEE (reference sequence). The CDR3 here is CASSLDPGQGIYTF. The CDR3 DNA follows: TGTGCCAGCAGCTTGGATCCGGGACAGGGTATCTACACCTTC.

The rearrangement joins TRBV12-3 or TRBV12-4 to TRBJ1-1, with a weak D call TRBD1 (6 bases). V dropped 1 base and J dropped 8 bases, with 11 bases sitting between them. The CDR3 runs 13 residues. The CDR3 DNA reads as TGTGCCAGCAGTTTAGGGGGGGGGCGAGAAGCTTTCTTT. Translating gives CASSLGGGREAFF.

The gene calls are TRBV4-2 and TRBJ2-7; weak D call: TRBD1 (5 bases). Germline V gene lookup returns CDR1 LGHNA and CDR2 YNFKEQ. The CDR3 totals 13 residues. V was cut by 4 bases and J by 2 bases, with 9 bases left in between. The CDR3 DNA sequence: TGTGCCAGCAGCCGGGGCGGTACCTACGAGCAGTACTTC. It encodes CASSRGGTYEQYF.

CDR3 nucleotides: TGTGCCAGCAGTTCCACATGGAGAGAGACCCAGTACTTC. Residues: CASSSTWRETQYF. This chain connects TRBV6-5 to TRBJ2-5; D gene unclear. Germline CDR1 and CDR2: MNHEY and SVGAGI. This CDR3 has 13 residues. Trimming left V 4 bases short and J 4 bases short, with 10 bases between.

The rearrangement uses TRBV7-6 and TRBJ2-3; unclear D gene. V lost 4 bases, J lost 5 bases, and 13 bases lay in between. Germline V gene data show CDR1 as SGHVS and CDR2 as FNYEAQ. This CDR3 has 14 amino acids. CDR3 amino acids: CASSSPNGGDTQYF. The DNA of the CDR3 is TGTGCCAGCAGCTCTCCTAACGGCGGAGATACGCAGTATTTT.

CDR3 sequence: CASTLDRVRSGANVLTF. In nucleotides, the CDR3 is TGTGCCAGCACCCTTGACAGGGTGAGGTCTGGGGCCAACGTCCTGACTTTC. The rearrangement uses TRBV28 and TRBJ2-6, with TRBD1 matching 7 bases. The trim removed 7 bases at V and 1 base at J, leaving 10 bases unmatched. In germline, CDR1 is MDHEN, CDR2 SYDVKM. The CDR3 covers 17 residues.

The rearrangement joins TRBV19 to TRBJ2-6; 10 bases agree with TRBD1. The CDR3 runs to 16 residues. Trimming removed 7 bases from V and 0 bases from J; junction bases left unmatched: 3. CDR1 LNHDA and CDR2 SQIVND come from the germline V gene (reference sequence). CDR3 DNA sequence: TGTGCCAGTATGGACAGGGGGACCTCTGGGGCCAACGTCCTGACTTTC. It specifies CASMDRGTSGANVLTF.

The V gene is TRBV18, the J gene TRBJ1-5, with 9 positions matching TRBD1. Germline V gene data show CDR1 as KGHSH and CDR2 as LQKENI. J was trimmed by 3 bases and V by 6 bases; bases with no gene match: 3. This CDR3 is 14 amino acids long. CDR3 sequence reads: CASSRDRDNQPQHF. For the CDR3, the DNA is TGTGCCAGCTCCCGGGACAGGGACAATCAGCCCCAGCATTTT.

This rearrangement joins TRBV7-9 to TRBJ2-1; no definite D call. V lost 0 bases to trimming and J lost 0 bases, with 12 bases between them. The CDR3 has 17 residues. Per germline, CDR1 SEHNR and CDR2 FQNEAQ (reference sequence). CDR3 protein: CASSLALAFSSYNEQFF. CDR3 coding DNA: TGTGCCAGCAGCTTAGCGCTTGCTTTTAGCTCCTACAATGAGCAGTTCTTC.

The V and J genes are TRBV12-3 or TRBV12-4 and TRBJ1-2, with a possible D match to TRBD1 (5 bases). V lost 6 bases to trimming and J lost 2 bases, with 10 bases between them. The CDR3 runs 13 residues. The DNA of the CDR3 is TGTGCCAGCAGCCCAGGGAGAAACTATGGCTACACCTTC. As protein: CASSPGRNYGYTF.

This clone was seen a single time. The chain recombines TRBV7-9 with TRBJ1-2; the D gene is possibly TRBD1 (6 bases). V lost 8 bases and J 8 bases, leaving 18 bases between the germline ends. CDR3 length: 13 residues. CDR1 is SEHNR and CDR2 is FQNEAQ in the germline V gene (reference sequence). The CDR3 coding sequence is TGTGCCAGCGGGCCGCGGGACACCGGAGGCTACACCTTC. Translation gives CASGPRDTGGYTF. The full variable domain, its missing parts supplied by reference TRBV7-9 and TRBJ1-2, is DTGVSQNPRHKITKRGQNVTFRCDPISEHNRLYWYRQTLGQGPEFLTYFQNEAQLEKSRLLSDRFSAERPKGSFSTLEIQRTEQGDSAMYLCASGPRDTGGYTFGSGTRLTVV.

The V and J genes are TRBV9 and TRBJ1-6; TRBD1 agrees at 11 bases. The CDR3 consists of 16 residues. The V and J ends lost 2 bases and 5 bases, in that order; junction bases with no gene match: 3. Germline V gives CDR1 SGDLS, CDR2 YYNGEE. CDR3 amino acids: CASSVGQGANNSPLHF. The CDR3 bases are TGTGCCAGCAGCGTCGGACAGGGGGCAAATAATTCACCCCTCCACTTT.

V and J are TRBV5-6 and TRBJ2-5; weak D call: TRBD2 (5 bases). This CDR3 has 14 residues. The germline V and J ends were trimmed by 4 bases and 1 base, with 11 bases remaining between them. CDR1 is SGHDT, CDR2 YYEEEE, per germline. In DNA, the CDR3 is TGTGCCAGCAGCCGTCGGACTTTCCAAGAGACCCAGTACTTC. Amino acids: CASSRRTFQETQYF. Full variable domain (outside the CDR3, taken from reference TRBV5-6 and TRBJ2-5): DAGVTQSPTHLIKTRGQQVTLRCSPKSGHDTVSWYQQALGQGPQFIFQYYEEEERQRGNFPDRFSGHQFPNYSSELNVNALLLGDSALYLCASSRRTFQETQYFGPGTRLLVL.

V and J are TRBV6-5 and TRBJ2-3; D gene unclear. The CDR3 consists of 12 residues. V was shortened by 7 bases and J by 7 bases, with 12 bases between the two germline ends. CDR1 MNHEY and CDR2 SVGAGI come from the germline V gene. CDR3 DNA sequence: TGTGCCAGCATACGACACCCGAATACGCAGTATTTT. Amino acids: CASIRHPNTQYF.

The chain combines TRBV5-1 with TRBJ1-6; 10 nucleotides align to TRBD1. The germline V gene encodes CDR1 SGHRS and CDR2 YFSETQ. The V and J ends lost 3 bases and 11 bases, in that order; junction bases with no gene match: 5. The CDR3 sequence is 14 residues long. CDR3: CASSSGQGNTPLHF. In DNA form, the CDR3 reads TGCGCCAGCAGCTCGGGACAGGGGAATACACCCCTCCACTTT.

The chain carries TRBV12-3 or TRBV12-4 and TRBJ1-6; no reliable D call. Trimming took off 3 bases at V and 9 bases at J, with 9 bases between the two ends. This CDR3 has 13 residues. DNA for the CDR3: TGTGCCAGCAGTTTCAGAGAGTTTTCACCCCTCCACTTT. Protein product: CASSFREFSPLHF.

This sequence joins TRBV7-8 and TRBJ2-4; 12 bases align to TRBD2. Trimming took 4 bases from V and 0 from J; bases not matched to a gene: 7. This CDR3 contains 18 residues. Germline V gives CDR1 SGHVS, CDR2 FQNEAQ. The CDR3 region is CASSSGLAGILAKNIQYF. The CDR3 DNA reads TGTGCCAGCAGCTCCGGACTAGCGGGGATACTAGCCAAAAACATTCAGTACTTC.

The chain links TRBV30 to TRBJ2-3; maybe TRBD2 (6 bases). The CDR3 has 14 residues. The V and J ends lost 0 bases and 3 bases respectively, with 10 bases between them. Per germline, CDR1 GTSNPN and CDR2 SVGIG (reference sequence). The DNA for the CDR3 is TGTGCCTGGAGTGTTGGCGGGAATACAGATACGCAGTATTTT. This codes for CAWSVGGNTDTQYF. Drawing the rest from reference TRBV30 and TRBJ2-3, the complete variable domain is SQTIHQWPATLVQPVGSPLSLECTVEGTSNPNLYWYRQAAGRGLQLLFYSVGIGQISSEVPQNLSASRPQDRQFILSSKKLLLSDSGFYLCAWSVGGNTDTQYFGPGTRLTVL.